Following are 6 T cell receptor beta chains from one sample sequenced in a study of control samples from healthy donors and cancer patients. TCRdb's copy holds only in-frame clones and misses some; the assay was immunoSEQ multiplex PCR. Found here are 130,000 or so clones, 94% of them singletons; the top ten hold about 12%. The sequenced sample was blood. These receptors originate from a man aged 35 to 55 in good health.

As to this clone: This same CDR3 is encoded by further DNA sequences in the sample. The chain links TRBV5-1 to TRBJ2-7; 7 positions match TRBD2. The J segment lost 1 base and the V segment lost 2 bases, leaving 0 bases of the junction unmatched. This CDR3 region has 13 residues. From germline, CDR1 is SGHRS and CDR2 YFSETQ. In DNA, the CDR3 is TGCGCCAGCAGCTTAGCGGGATCCTACGAGCAGTACTTC. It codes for CASSLAGSYEQYF. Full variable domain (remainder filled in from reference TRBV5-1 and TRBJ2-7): KAGVTQTPRYLIKTRGQQVTLSCSPISGHRSVSWYQQTPGQGLQFLFEYFSETQRNKGNFPGRFSGRQFSNSRSEMNVSTLELGDSALYLCASSLAGSYEQYFGPGTRLTVT.

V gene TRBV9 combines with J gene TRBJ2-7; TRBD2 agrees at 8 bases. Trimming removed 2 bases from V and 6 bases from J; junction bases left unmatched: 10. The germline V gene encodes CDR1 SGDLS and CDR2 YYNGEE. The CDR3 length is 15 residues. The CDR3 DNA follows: TGTGCCAGCAGCGTCACGGGGGGGCTTGGTGGCGAGCAGTACTTC. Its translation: CASSVTGGLGGEQYF.

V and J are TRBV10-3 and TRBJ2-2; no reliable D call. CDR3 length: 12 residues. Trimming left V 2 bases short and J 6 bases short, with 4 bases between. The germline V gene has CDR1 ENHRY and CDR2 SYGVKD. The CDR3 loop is CAISEPPGELFF. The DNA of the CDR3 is TGTGCCATCAGTGAGCCCCCCGGGGAGCTGTTTTTT.

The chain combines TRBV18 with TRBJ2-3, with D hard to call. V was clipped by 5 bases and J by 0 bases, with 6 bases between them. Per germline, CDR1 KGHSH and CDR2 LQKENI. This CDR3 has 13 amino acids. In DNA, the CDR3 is TGTGCCAGCTCAGTTTCTAGCACAGATACGCAGTATTTT. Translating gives CASSVSSTDTQYF. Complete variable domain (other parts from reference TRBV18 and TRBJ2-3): NAGVMQNPRHLVRRRGQEARLRCSPMKGHSHVYWYRQLPEEGLKFMVYLQKENIIDESGMPKERFSAEFPKEGPSILRIQQVVRGDSAAYFCASSVSSTDTQYFGPGTRLTVL.

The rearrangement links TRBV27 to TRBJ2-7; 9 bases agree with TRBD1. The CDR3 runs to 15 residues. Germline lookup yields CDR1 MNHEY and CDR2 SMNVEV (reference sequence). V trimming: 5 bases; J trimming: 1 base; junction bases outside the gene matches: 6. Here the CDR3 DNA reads TGTGCCAGCAGTGAGGACAGGGGAGTTTCCTACGAGCAGTACTTC. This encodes CASSEDRGVSYEQYF.

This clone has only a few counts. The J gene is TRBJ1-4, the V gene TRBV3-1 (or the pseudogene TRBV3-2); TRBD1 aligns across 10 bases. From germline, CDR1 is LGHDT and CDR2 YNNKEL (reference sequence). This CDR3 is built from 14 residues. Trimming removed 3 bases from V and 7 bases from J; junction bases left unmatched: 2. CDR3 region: CASSQGTGAEKLFF. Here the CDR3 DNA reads TGTGCCAGCAGCCAGGGGACAGGGGCTGAAAAACTGTTTTTT.